This record looks at one T cell receptor (beta chain) sequence and its context. What it recognizes is unknown. The entry originates in a study of monozygotic twins with inflammatory bowel disease. Findings and caveats of the study: For IBD patients, clonotypes shared with others were fewer than for healthy twins, especially with disease activity.

TCR libraries each used 3,500 to 4,000 ng of total RNA. Samples each yielded cDNA through eight separate reactions. Template switching introduced UMIs that contain a 6-nucleotide sample barcode. TCRdb derives one entry per CDR3 protein from the 5' RACE reads, leaving out DNA. Its listing shows roughly 320,000 distinct CDR3 sequences. Sequencing input: blood. This TCR was sampled from a human donor with ulcerative colitis or Crohn's disease, or a healthy co-twin of an affected twin (not recorded which).

The CDR3 here is CSASIVTEAFF. This chain connects TRBV20-1 to TRBJ1-1. The CDR3 is made up of 11 amino acids. The germline V gene encodes CDR1 DFQATT and CDR2 SNEGSKA (reference sequence).